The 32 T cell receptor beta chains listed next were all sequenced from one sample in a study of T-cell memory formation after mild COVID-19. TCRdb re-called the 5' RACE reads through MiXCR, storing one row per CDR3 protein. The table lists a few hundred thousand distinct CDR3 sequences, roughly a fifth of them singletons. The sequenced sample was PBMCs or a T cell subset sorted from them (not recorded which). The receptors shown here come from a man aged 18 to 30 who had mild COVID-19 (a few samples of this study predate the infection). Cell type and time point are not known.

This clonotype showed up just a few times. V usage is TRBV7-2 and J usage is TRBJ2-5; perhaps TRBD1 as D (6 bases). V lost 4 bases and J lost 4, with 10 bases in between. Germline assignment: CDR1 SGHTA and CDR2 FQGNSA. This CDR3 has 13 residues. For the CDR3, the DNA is TGTGCCAGCAGCTATAACAGGGTAGAGACCCAGTACTTC. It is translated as CASSYNRVETQYF.

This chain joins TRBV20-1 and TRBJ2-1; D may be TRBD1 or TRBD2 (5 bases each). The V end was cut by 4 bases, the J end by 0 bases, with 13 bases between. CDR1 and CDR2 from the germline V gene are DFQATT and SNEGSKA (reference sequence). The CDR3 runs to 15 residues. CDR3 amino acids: CSAIRGPSSYNEQFF. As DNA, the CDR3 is TGCAGTGCTATCCGGGGACCGAGCTCCTACAATGAGCAGTTCTTC.

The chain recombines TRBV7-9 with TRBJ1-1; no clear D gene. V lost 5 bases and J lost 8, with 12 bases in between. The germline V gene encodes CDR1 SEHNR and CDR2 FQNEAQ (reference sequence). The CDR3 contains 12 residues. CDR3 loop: CASSAPSGEAFF. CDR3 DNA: TGTGCCAGCAGCGCCCCCTCCGGGGAAGCTTTCTTT.

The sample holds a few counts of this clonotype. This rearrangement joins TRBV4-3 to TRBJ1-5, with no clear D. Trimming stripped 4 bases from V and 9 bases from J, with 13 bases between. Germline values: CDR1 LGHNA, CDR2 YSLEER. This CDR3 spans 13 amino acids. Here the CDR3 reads CASSLTARSPQHF. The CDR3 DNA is TGCGCCAGCAGCCTGACTGCGAGGTCGCCCCAGCATTTT.

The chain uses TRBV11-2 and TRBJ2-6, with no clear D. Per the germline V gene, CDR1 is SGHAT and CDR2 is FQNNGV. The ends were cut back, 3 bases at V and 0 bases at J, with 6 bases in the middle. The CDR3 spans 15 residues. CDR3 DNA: TGTGCCAGCAGCTTTCACGGCTCTGGGGCCAACGTCCTGACTTTC. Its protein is CASSFHGSGANVLTF.

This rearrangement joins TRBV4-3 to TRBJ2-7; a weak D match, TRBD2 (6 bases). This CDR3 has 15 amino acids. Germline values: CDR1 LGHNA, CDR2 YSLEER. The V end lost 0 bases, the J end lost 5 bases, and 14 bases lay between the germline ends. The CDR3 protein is CASSQEMEGWNEQYF. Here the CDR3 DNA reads TGCGCCAGCAGCCAAGAGATGGAGGGGTGGAACGAGCAGTACTTC.

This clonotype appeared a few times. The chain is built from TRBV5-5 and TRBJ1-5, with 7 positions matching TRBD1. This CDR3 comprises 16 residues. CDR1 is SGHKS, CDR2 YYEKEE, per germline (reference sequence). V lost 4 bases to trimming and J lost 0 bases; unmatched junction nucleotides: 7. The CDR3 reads CASSRTTGYSNQPQHF. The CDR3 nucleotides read TGTGCCAGCAGCCGGACGACAGGGTATAGCAATCAGCCCCAGCATTTT.

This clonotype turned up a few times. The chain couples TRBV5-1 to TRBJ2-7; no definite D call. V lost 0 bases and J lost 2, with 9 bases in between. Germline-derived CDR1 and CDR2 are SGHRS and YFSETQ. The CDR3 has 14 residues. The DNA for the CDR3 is TGCGCCAGCAGCTTGGTCCCAGATACCTACGAGCAGTACGTC. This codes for CASSLVPDTYEQYV.

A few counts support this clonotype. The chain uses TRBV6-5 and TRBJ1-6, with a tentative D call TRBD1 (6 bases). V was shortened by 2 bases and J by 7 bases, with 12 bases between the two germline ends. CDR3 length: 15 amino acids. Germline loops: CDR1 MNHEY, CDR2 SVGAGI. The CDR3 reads CASSYKQGWNSPLHF. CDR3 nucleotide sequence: TGTGCCAGCAGTTACAAACAGGGTTGGAATTCACCCCTCCACTTT.

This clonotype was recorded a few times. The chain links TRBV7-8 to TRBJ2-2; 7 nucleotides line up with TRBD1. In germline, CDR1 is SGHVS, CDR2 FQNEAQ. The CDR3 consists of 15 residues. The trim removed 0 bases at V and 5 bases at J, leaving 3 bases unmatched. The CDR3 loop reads CASSLAIQGTGELFF. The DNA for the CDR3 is TGTGCCAGCAGCTTAGCGATACAGGGGACCGGGGAGCTGTTTTTT.

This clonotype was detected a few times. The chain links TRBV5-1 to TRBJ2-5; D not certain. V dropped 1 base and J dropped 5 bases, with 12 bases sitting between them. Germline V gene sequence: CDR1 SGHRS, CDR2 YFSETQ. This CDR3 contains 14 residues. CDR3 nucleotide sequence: TGCGCCAGCAGCTTGCTGGGGTCTGGGGAGACCCAGTACTTC. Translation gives CASSLLGSGETQYF. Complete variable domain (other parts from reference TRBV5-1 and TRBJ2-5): KAGVTQTPRYLIKTRGQQVTLSCSPISGHRSVSWYQQTPGQGLQFLFEYFSETQRNKGNFPGRFSGRQFSNSRSEMNVSTLELGDSALYLCASSLLGSGETQYFGPGTRLLVL.

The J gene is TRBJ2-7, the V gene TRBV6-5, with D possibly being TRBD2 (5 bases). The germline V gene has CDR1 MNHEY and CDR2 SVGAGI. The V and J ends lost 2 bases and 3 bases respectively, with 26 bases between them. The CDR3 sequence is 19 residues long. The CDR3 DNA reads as TGTGCCAGCAGTTACACCTCTAACCCGGACTCCCGAAGAGGCTACGAGCAGTACTTC. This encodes CASSYTSNPDSRRGYEQYF.

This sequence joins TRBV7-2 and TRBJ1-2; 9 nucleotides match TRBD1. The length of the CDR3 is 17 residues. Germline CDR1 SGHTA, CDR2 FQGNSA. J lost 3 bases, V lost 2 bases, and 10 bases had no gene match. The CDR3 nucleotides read TGTGCCAGCAGCTTAAAGTCAGGGACAGGGATTGACTATGGCTACACCTTC. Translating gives CASSLKSGTGIDYGYTF.

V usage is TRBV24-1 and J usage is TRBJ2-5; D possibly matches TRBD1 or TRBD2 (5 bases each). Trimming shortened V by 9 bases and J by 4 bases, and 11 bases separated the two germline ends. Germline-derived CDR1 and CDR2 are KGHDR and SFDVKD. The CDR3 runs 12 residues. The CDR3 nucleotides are TGTGCCACCTCCCAGGGACGAGAGACCCAGTACTTC. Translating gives CATSQGRETQYF.

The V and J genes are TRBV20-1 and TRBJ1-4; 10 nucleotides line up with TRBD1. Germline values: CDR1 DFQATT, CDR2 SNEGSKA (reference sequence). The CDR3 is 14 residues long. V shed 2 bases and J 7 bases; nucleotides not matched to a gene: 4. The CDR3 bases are TGCAGTGCTAGAATCGGACAGGGGGGTGAAAAACTGTTTTTT. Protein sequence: CSARIGQGGEKLFF.

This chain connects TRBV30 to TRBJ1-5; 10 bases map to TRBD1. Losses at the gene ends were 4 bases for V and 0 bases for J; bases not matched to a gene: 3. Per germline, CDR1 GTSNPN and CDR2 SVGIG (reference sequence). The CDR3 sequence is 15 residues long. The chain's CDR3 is CAWTGTGDSNQPQHF. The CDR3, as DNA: TGTGCCTGGACCGGGACAGGGGATAGCAATCAGCCCCAGCATTTT.

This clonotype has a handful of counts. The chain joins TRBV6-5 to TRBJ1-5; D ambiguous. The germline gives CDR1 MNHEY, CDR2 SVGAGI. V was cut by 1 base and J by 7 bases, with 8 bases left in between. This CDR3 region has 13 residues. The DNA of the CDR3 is TGTGCCAGCAGTTACTTCACCGGCCAGCCCCAGCATTTT. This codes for CASSYFTGQPQHF.

As DNA, the CDR3 is TGCAGCGTCGTGGGACAGCCCAACACTGAAGCTTTCTTT. Residues: CSVVGQPNTEAFF. The V call is TRBV29-1, the J call TRBJ1-1; 7 positions agree with TRBD1. Germline V gene lookup returns CDR1 SQVTM and CDR2 ANQGSEA. This CDR3 spans 13 amino acids. V was clipped by 6 bases and J by 2 bases; unmatched bases: 6.

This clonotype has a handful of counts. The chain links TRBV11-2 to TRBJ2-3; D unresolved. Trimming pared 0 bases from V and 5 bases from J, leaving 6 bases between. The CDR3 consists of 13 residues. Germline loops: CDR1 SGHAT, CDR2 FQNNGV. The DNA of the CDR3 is TGTGCCAGCAGCTTAGACCCGGGAGATACGCAGTATTTT. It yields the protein CASSLDPGDTQYF.

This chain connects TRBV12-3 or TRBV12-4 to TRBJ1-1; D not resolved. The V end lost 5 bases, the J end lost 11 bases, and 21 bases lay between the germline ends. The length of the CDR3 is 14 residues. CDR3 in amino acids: CASSPPIIRGNAFF. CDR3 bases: TGTGCCAGCAGTCCACCGATCATCAGAGGGAACGCTTTCTTT.

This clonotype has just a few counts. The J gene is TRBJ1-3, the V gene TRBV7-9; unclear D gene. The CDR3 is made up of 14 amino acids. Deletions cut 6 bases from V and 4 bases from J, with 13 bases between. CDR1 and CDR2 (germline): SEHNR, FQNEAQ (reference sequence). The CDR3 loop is CASRVAGTGNTIYF. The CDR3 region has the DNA TGTGCCAGCAGAGTTGCGGGAACAGGAAACACCATATATTTT.

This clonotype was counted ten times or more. The CDR3 sequence: CASSLGTANPYGYTF. Written as DNA, the CDR3 is TGTGCCAGCAGCTTAGGGACAGCTAATCCCTATGGCTACACCTTC. The chain joins TRBV7-9 to TRBJ1-2, with D possibly TRBD1 on 6 matching bases. This CDR3 region has 15 residues. Germline CDR1 reads SEHNR; CDR2 reads FQNEAQ (reference sequence). Deletions cut 1 base from V and 4 bases from J, with 13 bases between.

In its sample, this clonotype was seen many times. The CDR3 DNA is TGTGCCAGCAGCGGCATGGGACAGGGATACAATGAGCAGTTCTTC. Translated, it gives CASSGMGQGYNEQFF. J is TRBJ2-1 and V is TRBV9; 9 bases line up with TRBD1. With V trimmed by 3 bases and J by 4 bases, 5 bases remained unmatched. Per germline, CDR1 SGDLS and CDR2 YYNGEE. The CDR3 covers 15 residues.

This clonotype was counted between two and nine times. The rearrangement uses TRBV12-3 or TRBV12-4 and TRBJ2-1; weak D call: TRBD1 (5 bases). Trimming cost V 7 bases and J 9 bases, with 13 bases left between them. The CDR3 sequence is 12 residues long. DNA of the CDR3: TGTGCCAGCACCTCAGGGCAGGGTGAGCAGTTCTTC. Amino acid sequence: CASTSGQGEQFF.

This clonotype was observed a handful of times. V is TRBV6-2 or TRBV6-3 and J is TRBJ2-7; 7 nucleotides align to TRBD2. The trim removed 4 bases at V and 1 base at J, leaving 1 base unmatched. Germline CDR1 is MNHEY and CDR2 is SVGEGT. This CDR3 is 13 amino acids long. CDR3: CASSSGGSYEQYV. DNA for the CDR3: TGTGCCAGCAGTTCGGGGGGATCCTACGAGCAGTACGTC.

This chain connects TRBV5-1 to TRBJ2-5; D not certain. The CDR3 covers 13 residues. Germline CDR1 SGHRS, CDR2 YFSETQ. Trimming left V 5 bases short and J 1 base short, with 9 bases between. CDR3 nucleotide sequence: TGCGCCAGCAGTTCGACCCTCCAAGAGACCCAGTACTTC. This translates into CASSSTLQETQYF.

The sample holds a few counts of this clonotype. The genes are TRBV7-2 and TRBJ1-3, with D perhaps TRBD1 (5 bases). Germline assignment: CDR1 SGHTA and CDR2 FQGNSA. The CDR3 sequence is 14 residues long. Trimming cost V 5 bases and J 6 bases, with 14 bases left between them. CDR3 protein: CASSAWTRENTIYF. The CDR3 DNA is TGTGCCAGCAGCGCATGGACAAGGGAAAACACCATATATTTT.

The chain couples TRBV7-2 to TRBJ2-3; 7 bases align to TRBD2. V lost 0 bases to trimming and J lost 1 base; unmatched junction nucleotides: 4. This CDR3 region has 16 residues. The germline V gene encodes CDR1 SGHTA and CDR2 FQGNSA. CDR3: CASSLARLAGTDTQYF. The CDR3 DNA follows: TGTGCCAGCAGCTTAGCGCGGCTAGCGGGCACAGATACGCAGTATTTT.

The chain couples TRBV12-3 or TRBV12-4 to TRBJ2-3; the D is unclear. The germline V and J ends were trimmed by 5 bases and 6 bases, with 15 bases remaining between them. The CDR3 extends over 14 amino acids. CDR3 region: CASSPSPPSDTQYF. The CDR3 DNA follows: TGTGCCAGCAGTCCGTCGCCCCCGTCGGATACGCAGTATTTT.

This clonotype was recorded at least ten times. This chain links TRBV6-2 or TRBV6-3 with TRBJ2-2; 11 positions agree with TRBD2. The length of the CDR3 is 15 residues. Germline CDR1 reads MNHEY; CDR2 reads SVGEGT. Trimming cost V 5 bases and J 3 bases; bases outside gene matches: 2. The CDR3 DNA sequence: TGTGCCAGCAGTACGGGACTAGCGGACACCGGGGAGCTGTTTTTT. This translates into CASSTGLADTGELFF.

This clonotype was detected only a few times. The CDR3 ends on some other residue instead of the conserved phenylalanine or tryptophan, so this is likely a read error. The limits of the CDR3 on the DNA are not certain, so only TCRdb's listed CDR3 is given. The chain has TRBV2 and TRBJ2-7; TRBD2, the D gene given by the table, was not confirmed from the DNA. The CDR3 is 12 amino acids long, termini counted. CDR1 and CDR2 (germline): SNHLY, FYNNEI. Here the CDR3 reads CASRVTSGAPSS.

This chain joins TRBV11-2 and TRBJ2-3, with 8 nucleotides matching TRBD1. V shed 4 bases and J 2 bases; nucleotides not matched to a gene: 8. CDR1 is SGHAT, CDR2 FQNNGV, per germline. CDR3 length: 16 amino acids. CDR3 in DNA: TGTGCCAGCAGCTCCGGACAGGGTTGGTTCACAGATACGCAGTATTTT. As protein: CASSSGQGWFTDTQYF. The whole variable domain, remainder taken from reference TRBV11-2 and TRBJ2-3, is EAGVAQSPRYKIIEKRQSVAFWCNPISGHATLYWYQQILGQGPKLLIQFQNNGVVDDSQLPKDRFSAERLKGVDSTLKIQPAKLEDSAVYLCASSSGQGWFTDTQYFGPGTRLTVL.